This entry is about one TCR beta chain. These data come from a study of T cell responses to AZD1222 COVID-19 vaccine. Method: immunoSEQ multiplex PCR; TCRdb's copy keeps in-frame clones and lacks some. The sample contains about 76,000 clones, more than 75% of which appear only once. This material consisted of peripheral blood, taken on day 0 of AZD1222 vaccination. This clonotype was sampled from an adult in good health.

In DNA form, the CDR3 reads TGTGCCACCAGTGATGCACTGGGACTAGCGGCAAACACAGATACGCAGTATTTT. Its protein product is CATSDALGLAANTDTQYF. The chain employs TRBV24-1 and TRBJ2-3; TRBD2 matches 11 bases. The germline V gene has CDR1 KGHDR and CDR2 SFDVKD. This CDR3 contains 18 residues. V lost 3 bases to trimming and J lost 2 bases; unmatched junction nucleotides: 9.